The 26 T cell receptor beta chains reported below all come from one sample, sequenced in a study of CD4 T cells in relation to SARS-CoV-2 and coronaviruses. The antigens these receptors bind are not known. Produced via immunoSEQ multiplex PCR; TCRdb's table is partial and in-frame only. The table includes tens of thousands of clones, approximately 84% detected once. The sequenced sample was naive CD4+ T cells from PBMCs, cultured in vitro. Subset indicated: naive CD4+ T cells isolated by negative enrichment. The source of these receptors is an adult with COVID-19.

This rearrangement joins TRBV7-2 to TRBJ2-7; a possible D gene is TRBD2 (6 bases). The CDR3 is made up of 14 amino acids. With 5 bases removed from V and 0 bases from J, the gap between germline ends came to 11 bases. The germline V gene encodes CDR1 SGHTA and CDR2 FQGNSA. Written as DNA, the CDR3 is TGTGCCAGCAGCCTGGGACTCAACTCCTACGAGCAGTACTTC. Translated, it gives CASSLGLNSYEQYF.

This chain joins TRBV6-2 or TRBV6-3 and TRBJ2-7, with 7 bases identical to TRBD2. This CDR3 has 13 residues. V was clipped by 3 bases and J by 6 bases; unmatched bases: 5. Germline loops: CDR1 MNHEY, CDR2 SVGEGT. The chain's CDR3 is CASSYREDFEQYF. The CDR3 DNA reads as TGTGCCAGCAGTTATCGGGAGGACTTCGAGCAGTACTTC.

The chain couples TRBV3-1 (or the pseudogene TRBV3-2) to TRBJ2-2; D might be TRBD2 (6 bases). Trimming left V 4 bases short and J 4 bases short, with 13 bases between. CDR1 and CDR2 (germline): LGHDT, YNNKEL (reference sequence). The CDR3 runs to 15 residues. The CDR3: CASSLVGGGTGELFF. The CDR3 DNA reads as TGTGCCAGCAGCCTTGTCGGGGGAGGCACCGGGGAGCTGTTTTTT.

This chain connects TRBV18 to TRBJ1-5; possible D gene TRBD1, 5 bases. The CDR3 has 14 residues. V was clipped by 2 bases and J by 2 bases, with 7 bases between them. The germline gives CDR1 KGHSH, CDR2 LQKENI. CDR3 in amino acids: CASSPTRGNQPQHF. DNA of the CDR3: TGTGCCAGCTCACCAACCAGGGGCAATCAGCCCCAGCATTTT. The full variable domain, with the rest looked up from reference TRBV18 and TRBJ1-5, is NAGVMQNPRHLVRRRGQEARLRCSPMKGHSHVYWYRQLPEEGLKFMVYLQKENIIDESGMPKERFSAEFPKEGPSILRIQQVVRGDSAAYFCASSPTRGNQPQHFGDGTRLSIL.

The V gene is TRBV30, the J gene TRBJ2-1, with TRBD1 matching over 9 bases. The CDR3 is 14 residues long. Germline V gene lookup returns CDR1 GTSNPN and CDR2 SVGIG (reference sequence). V gave up 2 bases and J gave up 3 bases; unmatched junction bases: 2. The CDR3 reads CAWSPGQGYNEQFF. DNA of the CDR3: TGTGCCTGGAGTCCGGGACAGGGCTACAATGAGCAGTTCTTC.

This clone has only a few counts. One end of the junction varies from germline; a read error may be responsible. The chain uses TRBV4-2 and TRBJ1-3; D call uncertain. Germline-derived CDR1 and CDR2 are LGHNA and YNFKEQ. The CDR3 loop spans 11 amino acids. The CDR3 region is CASSQDRLVHF. CDR3 sequence (DNA): TGTGCCAGCAGCCAGGACCGCCTGGTACATTTT.

The J gene is TRBJ2-1, the V gene TRBV5-1; TRBD2 matches at 13 bases. J gave up 6 bases and V 7 bases, and 7 bases lay outside the gene matches. The CDR3 loop spans 15 amino acids. Per germline, CDR1 SGHRS and CDR2 YFSETQ. The CDR3 here is CASWRTSGSFNEQFF. In DNA form, the CDR3 reads TGCGCCAGCTGGAGGACTAGCGGGAGTTTCAATGAGCAGTTCTTC.

For this clone: The junction differs from germline at one of its ends, possibly a read error. The chain couples TRBV5-4 to TRBJ2-3, with TRBD2 identical over 10 bases. CDR3 length equals 16 residues. Per the germline V gene, CDR1 is SGHNT and CDR2 is YYREEE (reference sequence). Here the CDR3 DNA reads TGTGCCAGCAGCTTACCTACTAGCGGGATCACAAATACGCAGTATTTT. It codes for CASSLPTSGITNTQYF. Looking up the rest from reference TRBV5-4 and TRBJ2-3 gives the full variable domain: ETGVTQSPTHLIKTRGQQVTLRCSSQSGHNTVSWYQQALGQGPQFIFQYYREEENGRGNFPPRFSGLQFPNYSSELNVNALELDDSALYLCASSLPTSGITNTQYFGPGTRLTVL.

The V gene is TRBV3-1 (or the pseudogene TRBV3-2), the J gene TRBJ2-2, with 8 bases identical to TRBD2. The trim removed 1 base at V and 9 bases at J, leaving 1 base unmatched. The CDR3 has 13 amino acids. The germline CDR1 and CDR2 sequences are LGHDT and YNNKEL (reference sequence). CDR3 sequence (DNA): TGTGCCAGCAGCCAAGCGGGGGGGCGGGAGCTGTTTTTT. It translates to CASSQAGGRELFF.

J is TRBJ2-3 and V is TRBV27, with 13 bases that match TRBD2. The CDR3 is made up of 19 amino acids. V lost 6 bases and J lost 5; bases outside the gene matches: 17. Germline CDR1 MNHEY, CDR2 SMNVEV (reference sequence). The CDR3 DNA reads TGTGCCAGCAGCCATTACCCCCCGACTAGCGGGAGGTGGATAGATACGCAGTATTTT. As protein: CASSHYPPTSGRWIDTQYF.

The chain is built from TRBV7-8 and TRBJ1-2; maybe TRBD1 (5 bases). The V gene lost 5 bases and the J gene lost 4 bases, with 14 bases spanning the gap. Germline V gene lookup returns CDR1 SGHVS and CDR2 FQNEAQ. This CDR3 is built from 14 residues. The CDR3 DNA sequence: TGTGCCAGCAGCCGGGACCCCCTGTTCTATGGCTACACCTTC. This gives the protein CASSRDPLFYGYTF. Full variable domain (rest looked up from reference TRBV7-8 and TRBJ1-2): GAGVSQSPRYKVAKRGQDVALRCDPISGHVSLFWYQQALGQGPEFLTYFQNEAQLDKSGLPSDRFFAERPEGSVSTLKIQRTQQEDSAVYLCASSRDPLFYGYTFGSGTRLTVV.

The chain is built from TRBV5-4 and TRBJ2-5, with D unclear. V dropped 2 bases and J dropped 2 bases, with 4 bases sitting between them. The CDR3 is 12 residues long. CDR1 is SGHNT and CDR2 is YYREEE in the germline V gene (reference sequence). CDR3 sequence reads: CASSFPQETQYF. The CDR3 DNA reads TGTGCCAGCAGCTTCCCACAAGAGACCCAGTACTTC.

A few counts support this clone. The chain links TRBV6-1 to TRBJ1-5, with a possible D match to TRBD1 (5 bases). The CDR3 contains 15 residues. V lost 1 base and J 3 bases, leaving 10 bases between the germline ends. The germline gives CDR1 MNHNS, CDR2 SASEGT. The DNA of the CDR3 is TGTGCCAGCAGTGAAGAAGGGACCCCCAATCAGCCCCAGCATTTT. This codes for CASSEEGTPNQPQHF.

CDR3 sequence: CASSLESVTPYEQYF. The CDR3 region has the DNA TGCGCCAGCAGCTTGGAATCGGTGACTCCCTACGAGCAGTACTTC. This chain joins TRBV5-1 and TRBJ2-7; D is unclear. This CDR3 has 15 residues. V gave up 0 bases and J gave up 2 bases, with 12 bases separating them. Germline assignment: CDR1 SGHRS and CDR2 YFSETQ.

For the CDR3, the DNA is TGCGCCAGCAGCCAAGATCGCAGCGGGAGCGGCAGTGAGCAGTTCTTC. This encodes CASSQDRSGSGSEQFF. V gene TRBV4-3 combines with J gene TRBJ2-1, with TRBD2 matching over 8 bases. J lost 9 bases, V lost 0 bases, and 10 bases had no gene match. Germline V gene lookup returns CDR1 LGHNA and CDR2 YSLEER. The CDR3 spans 16 residues.

DNA of the CDR3: TGTGCCAGCAGCCCCCGAGCGGGAGGGCCGGGGGAGACCCAGTACTTC. Protein: CASSPRAGGPGETQYF. V gene TRBV9 combines with J gene TRBJ2-5; 10 positions agree with TRBD2. Losses at the gene ends were 4 bases for V and 5 bases for J; bases not matched to a gene: 11. CDR1 and CDR2 from the germline V gene are SGDLS and YYNGEE. The CDR3 runs 16 residues.

The gene calls are TRBV30 and TRBJ1-2, with 9 bases identical to TRBD1. The ends lost 3 bases at V and 8 bases at J; junction bases unmatched: 7. Germline V lookup: CDR1 GTSNPN, CDR2 SVGIG (reference sequence). The CDR3 is 13 amino acids. The CDR3 DNA sequence: TGTGCCTGGAGCGTACAGGGGGCAGTCGGCTACACCTTC. Translation: CAWSVQGAVGYTF. The whole variable domain, filled in from reference TRBV30 and TRBJ1-2, reads SQTIHQWPATLVQPVGSPLSLECTVEGTSNPNLYWYRQAAGRGLQLLFYSVGIGQISSEVPQNLSASRPQDRQFILSSKKLLLSDSGFYLCAWSVQGAVGYTFGSGTRLTVV.

The chain recombines TRBV3-1 (or the pseudogene TRBV3-2) with TRBJ2-3, with D possibly being TRBD2 (5 bases). This CDR3 comprises 13 residues. Germline V gene sequence: CDR1 LGHDT, CDR2 YNNKEL (reference sequence). V was pared by 5 bases and J by 4 bases, with 10 bases between. CDR3 region: CASSTSGADTQYF. The CDR3 bases are TGTGCCAGCAGCACCAGCGGAGCAGATACGCAGTATTTT.

In its sample, this clone was seen once. The rearrangement joins TRBV11-2 to TRBJ1-1; TRBD1 might be the D (5 bases). The V gene's germline CDR1 is SGHAT and CDR2 FQNNGV. The CDR3 runs 13 residues. Trimming left V 4 bases short and J 2 bases short, with 8 bases between. The CDR3 region is CASSWQGNTEAFF. CDR3 nucleotides: TGTGCCAGCAGCTGGCAGGGAAACACTGAAGCTTTCTTT.

This chain links TRBV29-1 with TRBJ2-5; D uncertain. The CDR3 spans 12 residues. Trimming shortened V by 3 bases and J by 1 base, and 6 bases separated the two germline ends. CDR1 is SQVTM and CDR2 is ANQGSEA in the germline V gene. This CDR3 is CSVEYLQETQYF. The DNA of the CDR3 is TGCAGCGTTGAGTACCTCCAAGAGACCCAGTACTTC.

This chain uses TRBV18 with TRBJ1-5; D ambiguous. CDR1 and CDR2 from the germline V gene are KGHSH and LQKENI. This CDR3 has 12 amino acids. Trimming shortened V by 0 bases and J by 9 bases, and 6 bases separated the two germline ends. Written as DNA, the CDR3 is TGTGCCAGCTCACCACCAGGTGGGCCCCAGCATTTT. It codes for CASSPPGGPQHF.

This chain uses TRBV5-1 with TRBJ2-1; 11 nucleotides agree with TRBD2. The CDR3 is made up of 16 amino acids. The J segment lost 6 bases and the V segment lost 2 bases, leaving 7 bases of the junction unmatched. The germline V gene encodes CDR1 SGHRS and CDR2 YFSETQ. The chain's CDR3 is CASSLLAGGPSNEQFF. CDR3 sequence (DNA): TGCGCCAGCAGCTTATTAGCGGGAGGGCCCTCCAATGAGCAGTTCTTC.

The chain links TRBV6-6 to TRBJ2-1; D possibly corresponds to TRBD1 (6 bases). This CDR3 has 16 amino acids. The V end was cut by 7 bases, the J end by 0 bases, with 16 bases between. Germline values: CDR1 MNHNY, CDR2 SVGAGI (reference sequence). The CDR3 sequence is CASTLEQGSSYNEQFF. CDR3 coding DNA: TGTGCCAGCACCCTTGAACAGGGAAGCTCCTACAATGAGCAGTTCTTC.

This chain uses TRBV6-5 with TRBJ1-2, with 9 bases that match TRBD1. The CDR3 sequence is 15 residues long. The V segment lost 5 bases and the J segment 2 bases; nucleotides outside the gene matches: 6. Germline V gene sequence: CDR1 MNHEY, CDR2 SVGAGI. In DNA form, the CDR3 reads TGTGCCAGCAGTCAGAGGACAGGGGCGAACTATGGCTACACCTTC. Amino acids: CASSQRTGANYGYTF.

The chain joins TRBV10-3 to TRBJ2-3; 10 nucleotides match TRBD2. Germline values: CDR1 ENHRY, CDR2 SYGVKD. The CDR3 covers 15 residues. V gave up 9 bases and J gave up 2 bases; unmatched junction bases: 8. CDR3: CAISGRVADTDTQYF. CDR3 nucleotides: TGTGCCATAAGCGGGAGGGTTGCGGACACAGATACGCAGTATTTT.

The chain links TRBV28 to TRBJ2-4, with D unclear. With 2 bases removed from V and 2 bases from J, the gap between germline ends came to 10 bases. Per the germline V gene, CDR1 is MDHEN and CDR2 is SYDVKM. This CDR3 region has 15 residues. CDR3 coding DNA: TGTGCCAGCAGTTTAAGGGTGAATCCCAAAAACATTCAGTACTTC. Residues: CASSLRVNPKNIQYF.